The 3 T cell receptor beta chains below come from one sample, sequenced in a study of blood T cells in healthy people across ages. A J-beta primer mix and a sample-barcoded 5' primer were used in a second PCR of roughly 7 to 12 cycles. In TCRdb, the 5' RACE reads were re-called with MiXCR into one record per CDR3 protein. The repertoire holds some 690,000 distinct CDR3 sequences, about 24% seen once, with 22% in the top ten. Sequencing used blood. These receptors were obtained from a man in his 70s in good health.

The chain combines TRBV20-1 with TRBJ2-7, with TRBD1 matching 7 bases. There are 15 residues in the CDR3. With 6 bases clipped from V and 3 bases from J, the junction kept 14 bases outside the gene matches. Germline assignment: CDR1 DFQATT and CDR2 SNEGSKA (reference sequence). The CDR3 protein is CSAKMTGNNYYEQYF. The DNA of the CDR3 is TGCAGTGCCAAGATGACAGGGAACAATTACTACGAGCAGTACTTC.

In DNA form, the CDR3 reads TGTGCCAGCTCCACTTACGGGGAGAAGAACACTGAAGCTTTCTTT. Its translation: CASSTYGEKNTEAFF. This sequence joins TRBV7-9 and TRBJ1-1; D gene uncertain. This CDR3 region has 15 residues. The ends were cut back, 8 bases at V and 1 base at J, with 17 bases in the middle. Germline V gene lookup returns CDR1 SEHNR and CDR2 FQNEAQ (reference sequence). The whole variable domain, filled in from reference TRBV7-9 and TRBJ1-1, reads DTGVSQNPRHKITKRGQNVTFRCDPISEHNRLYWYRQTLGQGPEFLTYFQNEAQLEKSRLLSDRFSAERPKGSFSTLEIQRTEQGDSAMYLCASSTYGEKNTEAFFGQGTRLTVV.

This chain joins TRBV7-9 and TRBJ1-1, with no clear D. The ends were cut back, 8 bases at V and 5 bases at J, with 15 bases in the middle. The germline V gene encodes CDR1 SEHNR and CDR2 FQNEAQ (reference sequence). The CDR3 runs 13 residues. CDR3 in amino acids: CASLIGSGTEAFF. For the CDR3, the DNA is TGTGCCAGCTTGATCGGGAGTGGTACTGAAGCTTTCTTT.